The TCR beta chain under discussion was sequenced for a study of cytomegalovirus exposure and HLA in healthy donors. Trimming took off 3 bases at V and 4 bases at J, with 7 bases between the two ends. The CDR3 spans 13 residues. Germline CDR1 and CDR2: KGHSH and LQKENI. The assay was immunoSEQ multiplex PCR, and TCRdb's table has in-frame clones only and misses some. The sample records about 250,000 clones, more than 75% being singletons. This chain connects TRBV18 to TRBJ1-5; D remains ambiguous. Sequenced sample: PBMCs. The clonotype was recovered from a young man in good health and CMV-seropositive. The CDR3 reads CASSPSANQPQHF. As DNA, the CDR3 is TGTGCCAGCTCACCTTCGGCGAATCAGCCCCAGCATTTT.